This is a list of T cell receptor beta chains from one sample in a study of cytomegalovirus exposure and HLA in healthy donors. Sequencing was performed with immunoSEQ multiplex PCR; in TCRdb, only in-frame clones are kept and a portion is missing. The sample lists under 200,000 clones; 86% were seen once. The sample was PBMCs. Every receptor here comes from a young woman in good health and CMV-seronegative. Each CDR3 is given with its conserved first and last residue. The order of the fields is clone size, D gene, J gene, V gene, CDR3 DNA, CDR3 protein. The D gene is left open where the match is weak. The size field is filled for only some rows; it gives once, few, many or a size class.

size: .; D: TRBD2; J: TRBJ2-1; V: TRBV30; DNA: TGTGCCCTGACCGGGACTAACTCCTACAATGAGCAGTTCTTC; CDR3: CALTGTNSYNEQFF
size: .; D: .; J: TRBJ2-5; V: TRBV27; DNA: TGTGCCAGCAGTTCCCCGTCTACCTCCTCTCGGGAGACCCAGTACTTC; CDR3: CASSSPSTSSRETQYF
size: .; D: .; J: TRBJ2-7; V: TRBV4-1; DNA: TGCGCCAGCAGCCAAGGGGCAGGGAGGTACGAGCAGTACTTC; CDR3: CASSQGAGRYEQYF
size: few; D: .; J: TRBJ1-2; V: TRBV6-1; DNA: TGTGCCAGCAGTGAAGTTTCAGGGTCGTTTCGCTACACCTTC; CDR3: CASSEVSGSFRYTF
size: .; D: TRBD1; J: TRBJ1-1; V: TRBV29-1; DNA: TGCAGCGTAGGACAGGGGGCCCGGACTGAAGCTTTCTTT; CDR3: CSVGQGARTEAFF
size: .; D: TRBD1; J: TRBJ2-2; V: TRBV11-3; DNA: TGTGCCAGCAGCTCCCGGACAGGGGGTACCGGGGAGCTGTTTTTT; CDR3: CASSSRTGGTGELFF
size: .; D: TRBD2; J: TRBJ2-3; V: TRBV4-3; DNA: TGCGCCAGCAGCCGGATAGCGGGAGTGGGTGATACGCAGTATTTT; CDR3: CASSRIAGVGDTQYF
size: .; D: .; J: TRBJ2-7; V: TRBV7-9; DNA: TGTGCCAGCAGCTTAGTACCTGGGAGCTACGAGCAGTACTTC; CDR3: CASSLVPGSYEQYF
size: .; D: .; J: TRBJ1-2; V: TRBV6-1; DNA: TGTGCCAGCAGTGAAGGGCCAGGAGATGGCTACACCTTC; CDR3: CASSEGPGDGYTF
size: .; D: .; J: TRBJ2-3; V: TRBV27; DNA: TGTGCCAGCAGTACGGTGATCACAGATACGCAGTATTTT; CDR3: CASSTVITDTQYF
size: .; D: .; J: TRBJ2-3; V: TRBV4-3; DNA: TGCGCCAGCAGCCAAGGCAGGGCAGGGGCGACAGATACGCAGTATTTT; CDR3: CASSQGRAGATDTQYF
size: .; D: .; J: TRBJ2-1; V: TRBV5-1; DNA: TGCGCCAGCAGCTTGTTGGGGATCCATGAGCAGTTCTTC; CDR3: CASSLLGIHEQFF
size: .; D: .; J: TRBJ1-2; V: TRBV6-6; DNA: TGTGCCAGCAGCCACCGGACAGAATCAGATGGCTACACCTTC; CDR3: CASSHRTESDGYTF
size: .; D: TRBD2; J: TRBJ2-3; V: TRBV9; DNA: TGTGCCAGCAGCGTAGGGGGACGGGGGGGCAATCCGCAGTATTTT; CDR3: CASSVGGRGGNPQYF
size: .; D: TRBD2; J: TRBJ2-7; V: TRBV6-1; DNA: TGTGCCAGCAGTCAGCGGGAGAGCTCCTACGAGCAGTACTTC; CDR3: CASSQRESSYEQYF
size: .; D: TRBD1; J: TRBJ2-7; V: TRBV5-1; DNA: TGCGCCAGCAGGGACGATGGACAGGGGATCTACGAGCAGTACTTC; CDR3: CASRDDGQGIYEQYF
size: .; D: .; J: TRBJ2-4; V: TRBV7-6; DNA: TGTGCCAGCAGCACCCTTGGAGGCATTCAGTACTTC; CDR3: CASSTLGGIQYF
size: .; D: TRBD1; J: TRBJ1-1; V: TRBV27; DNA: TGTGCCAGCAGTTTACTCGGGACAGGGCTACCTGAAGCTTTCTTT; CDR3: CASSLLGTGLPEAFF
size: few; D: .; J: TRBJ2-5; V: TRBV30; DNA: TGTGCCTGGAGTGGGACAGTTCAAGAGACCCAGTACTTC; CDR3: CAWSGTVQETQYF
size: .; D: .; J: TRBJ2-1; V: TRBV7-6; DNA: TGTGCCAGCAGCTTGAGAGCGGCTTCCTACAATGAGCAGTTCTTC; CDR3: CASSLRAASYNEQFF
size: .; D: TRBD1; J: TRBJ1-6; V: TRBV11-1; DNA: TGTGCCAGCAGCTGGCAGGGGGCGCAAGGATCACCCCTCCACTTT; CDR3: CASSWQGAQGSPLHF
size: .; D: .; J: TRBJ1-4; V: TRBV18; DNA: TGTGCCAGCTCAGTGCCAGGGGTGAGAGAAAAACTGTTTTTT; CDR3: CASSVPGVREKLFF
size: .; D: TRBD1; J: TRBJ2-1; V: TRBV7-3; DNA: TGTGCCAGCAGCCCCCTTTCGGGACAGATCAATGAGCAGTTCTTC; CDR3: CASSPLSGQINEQFF
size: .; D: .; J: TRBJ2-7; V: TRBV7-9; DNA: TGTGCCAGCAGCTTAGTGGGTACGGGCTCCTACGAGCAGTACTTC; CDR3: CASSLVGTGSYEQYF
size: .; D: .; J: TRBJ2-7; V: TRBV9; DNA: TGTGCCAGCAGCGTATCAGGGGGCGCGGGAGGGGAGCAGTACTTC; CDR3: CASSVSGGAGGEQYF
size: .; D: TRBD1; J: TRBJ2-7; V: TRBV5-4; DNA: TGTGCCAGCAGCTTGCAGACAGGGGCAACCTACGAGCAGTACTTC; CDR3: CASSLQTGATYEQYF
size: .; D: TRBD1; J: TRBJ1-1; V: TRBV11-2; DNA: TGTGCCAGCAGCTTAGTTCGGGACAGGGCGGCTGAAGCTTTCTTT; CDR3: CASSLVRDRAAEAFF
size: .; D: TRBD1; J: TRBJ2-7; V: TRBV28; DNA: TGTGCCAGCAGTCCAGGACAGGCGTTGGCACAGAGGGAGCAGTACTTC; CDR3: CASSPGQALAQREQYF
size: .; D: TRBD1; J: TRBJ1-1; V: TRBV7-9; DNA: TGTGCCAGCAGCTTAGGACAGGGGCTCGCGACTGAAGCTTTCTTT; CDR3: CASSLGQGLATEAFF
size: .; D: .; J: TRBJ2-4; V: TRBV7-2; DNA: TGTGCCAGCAGCTTAAGGGGTGGCATAGCCAAAAACATTCAGTACTTC; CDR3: CASSLRGGIAKNIQYF
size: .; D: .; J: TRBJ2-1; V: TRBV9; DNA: TGTGCCAGCAGCGTTTCGTCAGGGACCTACAATGAGCAGTTCTTC; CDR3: CASSVSSGTYNEQFF
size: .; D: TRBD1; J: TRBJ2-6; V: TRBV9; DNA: TGTGCCAGCAGCGTAAGGGGGCCTGGGGCCAACGTCCTGACTTTC; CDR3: CASSVRGPGANVLTF
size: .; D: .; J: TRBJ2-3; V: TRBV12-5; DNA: TGTGCTAGTGGTTTGACGGGGCGGGATACGCAGTATTTT; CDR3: CASGLTGRDTQYF
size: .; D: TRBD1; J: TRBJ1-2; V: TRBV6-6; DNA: TGTGCCAGCAGCCCCGGACAGGGGGCGGACGGCTACACCTTC; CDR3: CASSPGQGADGYTF
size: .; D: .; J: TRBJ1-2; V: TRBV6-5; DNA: TGTGCCAGCAGTTTCCCGGGCCACTATGGCTACACCTTC; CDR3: CASSFPGHYGYTF
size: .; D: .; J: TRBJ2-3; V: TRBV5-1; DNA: TGCGCCAGCAGCTTGGGAATACCACAAACTAGCACAGATACGCAGTATTTT; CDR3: CASSLGIPQTSTDTQYF
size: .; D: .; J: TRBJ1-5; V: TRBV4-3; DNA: TGCGCCAGCAGCCAAAGCGGGGGGACCCATCAGCCCCAGCATTTT; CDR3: CASSQSGGTHQPQHF
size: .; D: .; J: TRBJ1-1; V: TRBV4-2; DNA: TGTGCCAGCAGCCAAGAGGGGTCAAGGGCTTTCTTT; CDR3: CASSQEGSRAFF
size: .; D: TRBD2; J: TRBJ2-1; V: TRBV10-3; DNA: TGTGCCATCAGTGACGCCGGGGGGGTATACAATGAGCAGTTCTTC; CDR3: CAISDAGGVYNEQFF
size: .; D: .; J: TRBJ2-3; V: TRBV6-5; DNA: TGTGCCAGCAGTTATCAAAGTAGTCCTCTGACAGATACGCAGTATTTT; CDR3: CASSYQSSPLTDTQYF
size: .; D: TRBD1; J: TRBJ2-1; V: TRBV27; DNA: TGTGCCAGCAGTGCCGACAGGGACAACCTAAACAATGAGCAGTTCTTC; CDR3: CASSADRDNLNNEQFF